The text below deals with one T cell receptor (beta chain). Assay: immunoSEQ multiplex PCR; the TCRdb copy retains only in-frame clones and omits some. Here the sample spans about 60,000 clones, almost 97% being singletons. The source of the sample is a study of cytomegalovirus exposure and HLA in healthy donors. V dropped 1 base and J dropped 1 base, with 10 bases sitting between them. The CDR3 sequence is 15 residues long. The germline V gene has CDR1 SGHTA and CDR2 FQGNSA. The sequenced material came from PBMCs. The chain is built from TRBV7-2 and TRBJ1-1, with a possible D match to TRBD1 (6 bases). The TCR was taken from a woman aged 18-29 years in good health and CMV-seronegative. This CDR3 is CASSLVTGTNTEAFF. The CDR3 DNA reads TGTGCCAGCAGCTTAGTTACAGGGACGAACACTGAAGCTTTCTTT.